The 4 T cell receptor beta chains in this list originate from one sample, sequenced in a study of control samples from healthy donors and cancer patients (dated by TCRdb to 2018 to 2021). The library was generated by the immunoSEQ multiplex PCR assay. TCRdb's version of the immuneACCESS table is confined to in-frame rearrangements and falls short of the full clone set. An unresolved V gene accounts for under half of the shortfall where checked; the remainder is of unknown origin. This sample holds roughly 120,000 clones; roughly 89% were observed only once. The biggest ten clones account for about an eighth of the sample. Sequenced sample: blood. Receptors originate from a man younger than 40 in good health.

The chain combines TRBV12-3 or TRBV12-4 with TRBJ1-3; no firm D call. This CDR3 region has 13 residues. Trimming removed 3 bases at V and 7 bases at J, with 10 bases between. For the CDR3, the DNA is TGTGCCAGCAGTTTGCAGCATACGAACACCATATATTTT. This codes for CASSLQHTNTIYF.

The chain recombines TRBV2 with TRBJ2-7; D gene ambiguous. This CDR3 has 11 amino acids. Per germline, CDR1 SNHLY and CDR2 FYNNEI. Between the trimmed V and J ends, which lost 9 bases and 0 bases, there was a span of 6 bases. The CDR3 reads CASISSYEQYF. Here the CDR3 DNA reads TGTGCCAGTATAAGCTCCTACGAGCAGTACTTC.

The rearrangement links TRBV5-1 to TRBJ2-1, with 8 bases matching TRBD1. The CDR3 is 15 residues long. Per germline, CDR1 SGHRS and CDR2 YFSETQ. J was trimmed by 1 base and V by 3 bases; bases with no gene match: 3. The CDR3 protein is CASSSGQESYNEQFF. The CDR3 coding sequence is TGCGCCAGCAGCTCGGGACAGGAATCCTACAATGAGCAGTTCTTC. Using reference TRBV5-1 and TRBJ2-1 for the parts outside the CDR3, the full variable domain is KAGVTQTPRYLIKTRGQQVTLSCSPISGHRSVSWYQQTPGQGLQFLFEYFSETQRNKGNFPGRFSGRQFSNSRSEMNVSTLELGDSALYLCASSSGQESYNEQFFGPGTRLTVL.

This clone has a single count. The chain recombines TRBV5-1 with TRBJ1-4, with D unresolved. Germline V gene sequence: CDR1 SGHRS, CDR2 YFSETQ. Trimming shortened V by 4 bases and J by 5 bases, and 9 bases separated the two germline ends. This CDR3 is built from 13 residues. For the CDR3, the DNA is TGCGCCAGCAGCATCTTGGGGAATGAAAAACTGTTTTTT. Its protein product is CASSILGNEKLFF.